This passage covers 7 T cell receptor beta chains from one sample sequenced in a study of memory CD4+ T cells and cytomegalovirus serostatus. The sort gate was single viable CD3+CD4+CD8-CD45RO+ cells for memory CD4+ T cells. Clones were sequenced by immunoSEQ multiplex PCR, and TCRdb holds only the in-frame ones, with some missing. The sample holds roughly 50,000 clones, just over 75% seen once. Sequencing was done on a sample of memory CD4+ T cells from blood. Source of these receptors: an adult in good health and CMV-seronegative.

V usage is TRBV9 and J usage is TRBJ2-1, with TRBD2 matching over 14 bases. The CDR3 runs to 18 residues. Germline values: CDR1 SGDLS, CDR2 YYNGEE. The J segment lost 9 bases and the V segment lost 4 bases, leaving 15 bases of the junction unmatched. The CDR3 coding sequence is TGTGCCAGCAGCCCGGGGACTAGCGGGAGTAACAGTAGGAGTGAGCAGTTCTTC. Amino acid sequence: CASSPGTSGSNSRSEQFF. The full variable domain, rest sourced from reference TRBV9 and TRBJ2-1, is DSGVTQTPKHLITATGQRVTLRCSPRSGDLSVYWYQQSLDQGLQFLIQYYNGEERAKGNILERFSAQQFPDLHSELNLSSLELGDSALYFCASSPGTSGSNSRSEQFFGPGTRLTVL.

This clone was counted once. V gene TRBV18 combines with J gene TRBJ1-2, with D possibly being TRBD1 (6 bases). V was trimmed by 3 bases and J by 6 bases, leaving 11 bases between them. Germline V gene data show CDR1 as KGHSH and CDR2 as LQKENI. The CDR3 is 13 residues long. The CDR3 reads CASSPLDSDGYTF. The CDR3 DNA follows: TGTGCCAGCTCACCCCTGGACAGCGATGGCTACACCTTC.

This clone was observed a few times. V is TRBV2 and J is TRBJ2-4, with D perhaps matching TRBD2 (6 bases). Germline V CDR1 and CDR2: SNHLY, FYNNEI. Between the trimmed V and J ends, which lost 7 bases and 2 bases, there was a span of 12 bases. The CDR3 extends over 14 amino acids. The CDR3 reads CASTRGRTKNIQYF. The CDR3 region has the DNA TGTGCCAGCACCCGGGGGAGGACCAAAAACATTCAGTACTTC. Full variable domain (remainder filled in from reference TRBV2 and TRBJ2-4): EPEVTQTPSHQVTQMGQEVILRCVPISNHLYFYWYRQILGQKVEFLVSFYNNEISEKSEIFDDQFSVERPDGSNFTLKIRSTKLEDSAMYFCASTRGRTKNIQYFGAGTRLSVL.

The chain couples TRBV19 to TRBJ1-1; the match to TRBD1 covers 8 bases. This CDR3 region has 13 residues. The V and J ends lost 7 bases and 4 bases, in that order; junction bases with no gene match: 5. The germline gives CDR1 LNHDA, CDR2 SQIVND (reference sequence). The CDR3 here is CASTVDRGTEAFF. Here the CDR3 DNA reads TGTGCCAGTACCGTCGACAGGGGCACTGAAGCTTTCTTT.

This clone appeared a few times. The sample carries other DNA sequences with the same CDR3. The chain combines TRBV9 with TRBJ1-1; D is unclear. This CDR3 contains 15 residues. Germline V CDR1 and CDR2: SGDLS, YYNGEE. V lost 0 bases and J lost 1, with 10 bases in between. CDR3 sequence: CASSVGSLGNTEAFF. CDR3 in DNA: TGTGCCAGCAGCGTAGGTAGTTTAGGGAACACTGAAGCTTTCTTT.

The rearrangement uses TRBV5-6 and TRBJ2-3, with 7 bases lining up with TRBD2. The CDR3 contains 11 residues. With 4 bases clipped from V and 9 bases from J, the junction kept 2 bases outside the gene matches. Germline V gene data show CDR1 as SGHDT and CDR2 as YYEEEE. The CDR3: CASSAGETQYF. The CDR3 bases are TGTGCCAGCAGCGCGGGGGAAACGCAGTATTTT.

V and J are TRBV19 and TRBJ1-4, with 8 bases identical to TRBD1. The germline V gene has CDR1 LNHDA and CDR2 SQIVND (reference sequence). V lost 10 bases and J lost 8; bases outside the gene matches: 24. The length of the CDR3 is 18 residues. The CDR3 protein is CATEPGWRGQGSGEKLFF. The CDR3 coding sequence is TGTGCCACCGAACCGGGGTGGAGAGGACAGGGTAGCGGGGAAAAACTGTTTTTT.